A selection of T cell receptor beta chains follows, all from one sample in a study of cytomegalovirus exposure and HLA in healthy donors. Produced via immunoSEQ multiplex PCR; TCRdb's table is partial and in-frame only. The data hold around 250,000 clones, with around 80% observed a single time. The source material was PBMCs. These receptor sequences come from a woman in her fifties or sixties in good health and CMV-seropositive. CDR3s include the opening cysteine and the closing phenylalanine or tryptophan. A D gene is named only where the DNA matches it firmly. Not every row has a clone size; where given, it reads once, few, many or a size class.

j_call v_call clone_size d_call cdr3_aa cdr3_nt
TRBJ1-4 TRBV4-2 - TRBD1 CASSQEGTGRSTNEKLFF TGTGCCAGCAGCCAAGAAGGGACAGGGCGTTCAACTAATGAAAAACTGTTTTTT
TRBJ1-1 TRBV2 - - CASNQVNTEAFF TGTGCCAGTAACCAGGTGAACACTGAAGCTTTCTTT
TRBJ1-5 TRBV6-6 - TRBD1 CASGTGGLNQPQHF TGTGCCAGCGGTACAGGGGGATTGAATCAGCCCCAGCATTTT
TRBJ2-7 TRBV19 - - CASSAWAGAYEQYF TGTGCCAGTAGTGCATGGGCAGGGGCTTACGAGCAGTACTTC
TRBJ2-7 TRBV2 few - CASSERRGPYEQYF TGTGCCAGCAGTGAGAGGCGGGGGCCTTACGAGCAGTACTTC
TRBJ2-2 TRBV19 - - CASTRQRGTGELFF TGTGCCAGTACCCGCCAGCGCGGCACCGGGGAGCTGTTTTTT
TRBJ1-2 TRBV4-1 few - CASSQPFAGAGYGYTF TGCGCCAGCAGCCAACCTTTTGCGGGGGCGGGCTATGGCTACACCTTC
TRBJ1-4 TRBV29-1 once TRBD1 CSAIQGTRQEKLFF TGCAGCGCTATACAGGGGACGAGGCAAGAAAAACTGTTTTTT
TRBJ2-1 TRBV2 - TRBD1 CASSSRQGGNEQFF TGTGCCAGCAGTTCCCGACAGGGCGGCAATGAGCAGTTCTTC
TRBJ2-1 TRBV25-1 few - CASSASDQGLTNEQFF TGTGCCAGCAGCGCGTCGGACCAGGGCCTAACCAATGAGCAGTTCTTC
TRBJ2-7 TRBV4-2 - - CASSQGDPGYEQYF TGTGCCAGCAGCCAAGGAGACCCCGGGTACGAGCAGTACTTC
TRBJ2-5 TRBV27 - - CASSPNQRDQETQYF TGTGCCAGCAGCCCCAATCAGAGGGACCAAGAGACCCAGTACTTC
TRBJ2-2 TRBV18 - TRBD1 CASSLGTDTGELFF TGTGCCAGCTCACTCGGGACAGACACCGGGGAGCTGTTTTTT
TRBJ2-7 TRBV10-3 once - CAISGQTDYEQYF TGTGCCATCAGCGGACAGACTGACTACGAGCAGTACTTC
TRBJ1-1 TRBV30 - - CAETGPLGAFF TGTGCCGAAACAGGGCCGCTGGGAGCTTTCTTT
TRBJ2-7 TRBV5-1 - - CASTEGTLSYEQYF TGCGCCAGCACCGAAGGGACACTCTCCTACGAGCAGTACTTC
TRBJ1-2 TRBV2 - TRBD1 CASSLRDRVAGGYTF TGTGCCAGCAGTTTACGGGACAGGGTCGCGGGTGGCTACACCTTC
TRBJ1-2 TRBV6-1 - - CASRKQGVGGYTF TGTGCCAGCAGAAAACAGGGTGTGGGAGGCTACACCTTC
TRBJ1-4 TRBV28 - - CASSLDREGSLWEKLFF TGTGCCAGCAGTTTAGATAGAGAGGGCAGCCTCTGGGAAAAACTGTTTTTT